This T cell receptor (beta chain) was captured in a study of shared clonotypes between healthy human individuals. Germline V gives CDR1 MDHEN, CDR2 SYDVKM. V lost 7 bases and J lost 0; bases outside the gene matches: 22. The CDR3 runs 21 residues. Libraries were prepared by immunoSEQ multiplex PCR; TCRdb keeps only in-frame clonotypes and omits some of them. The data contain approximately 250,000 clones, over 50% of them singletons. This clone was observed once. Its antigen is unidentified. Study-wide points: A generally larger estimated richness was seen in naive subsets than in memory subsets.

This sequence originates from a man between 25 and 39 years old in good health. The sequencing sample was made of memory CD4+ T cells sorted from blood. Subset reported: CD45RA-negative fraction. The V and J genes are TRBV28 and TRBJ2-1, with 9 bases identical to TRBD2. The CDR3 is CASTSWEGGRAPYSSYNEQFF. CDR3 coding DNA: TGTGCCAGCACTTCATGGGAGGGCGGGAGGGCCCCTTATAGCTCCTACAATGAGCAGTTCTTC.